This T cell receptor (beta chain) was observed in a study of identical twins. TCRdb processed the 5' RACE reads anew with MiXCR; each CDR3 protein has one entry. This sample carries hundreds of thousands of distinct CDR3 sequences, about 20% of them seen once, and the ten largest clones take 4.3%. General study findings and limits: Cross-sectional statistics, not tracking of the same donors, supported the conclusions.

About this clonotype itself: Its specificity is unknown.

The data were also submitted as part of a second study, on T cells expressing NK-cell markers. From that study: Dominant NKG2C+ clonotype frequencies of about 1.0-7.0% of CD8+ T cells were measured in six or seven donors.

The sequencing input was PBMCs. This TCR was sampled from a woman aged 18-29 years in good health.

This chain's CDR3 is CASRLLAGGSYEQYF. The CDR3 coding sequence is TGTGCCAGCAGATTACTAGCGGGAGGATCTTACGAGCAGTACTTC. The V call is TRBV6-5, the J call TRBJ2-7; the match to TRBD2 covers 12 bases. This CDR3 has 15 residues. Germline lookup yields CDR1 MNHEY and CDR2 SVGAGI. With 6 bases clipped from V and 4 bases from J, the junction kept 7 bases outside the gene matches.